A selection of T cell receptor beta chains follows, all from one sample in a study of cytomegalovirus exposure and HLA in healthy donors. Data came from immunoSEQ multiplex PCR; TCRdb stores just in-frame clones and leaves some out. The table lists roughly 56,000 clones, nearly 90% of them singletons. Sample: PBMCs. These receptors were obtained from a woman aged 18-29 years in good health and CMV-seronegative. The CDR3 runs from the conserved cysteine through the conserved F or W. The D gene is left open where the match is weak. Clone size is not always given. Where it is, it says once, few, many or a class for expanded clones.

j_call d_call clone_size v_call cdr3_aa cdr3_nt
TRBJ1-2 - - TRBV6-5 CASSYNRDYGYTF TGTGCCAGCAGTTACAACAGGGACTATGGCTACACCTTC
TRBJ1-4 TRBD1 - TRBV2 CASSESSGTGVLGSEKLFF TGTGCCAGCAGTGAATCGTCCGGGACAGGGGTTTTGGGATCTGAAAAACTGTTTTTT
TRBJ2-1 - - TRBV7-3 CASSVGDNEQFF TGTGCCAGCAGCGTCGGGGACAATGAGCAGTTCTTC
TRBJ2-1 TRBD2 - TRBV7-9 CASSQRLAPEQFF TGTGCCAGCAGCCAGAGACTAGCCCCGGAGCAGTTCTTC
TRBJ1-5 TRBD1 - TRBV2 CASRSDREGNNQPQHF TGTGCCAGCAGATCAGACAGGGAAGGAAACAATCAGCCCCAGCATTTT
TRBJ1-3 - - TRBV4-1 CASSTGGQLGNTIYF TGCGCCAGCAGCACGGGGGGCCAGCTCGGAAACACCATATATTTT
TRBJ2-3 TRBD2 few TRBV5-4 CASSYRLAGGTDTQYF TGTGCCAGCAGCTACAGACTAGCGGGGGGCACAGATACGCAGTATTTT
TRBJ2-3 TRBD1 - TRBV30 CAWSPGQGLDTQYF TGTGCCTGGAGCCCGGGACAGGGATTGGATACGCAGTATTTT
TRBJ2-1 - - TRBV27 CASSPLQGPYNEQFF TGTGCCAGCAGTCCCTTACAGGGCCCCTACAATGAGCAGTTCTTC
TRBJ2-2 - - TRBV5-5 CASSLRFTRSPTGELFF TGTGCCAGCAGCTTGCGTTTCACTAGGAGCCCCACCGGGGAGCTGTTTTTT
TRBJ1-1 - - TRBV6-5 CASETGMNTEAFF TGTGCCAGCGAGACGGGAATGAACACTGAAGCTTTCTTT